A selection of T cell receptor beta chains follows, all from one sample in a study of beta chain features in type 1 diabetes. Method: immunoSEQ multiplex PCR; TCRdb's copy keeps in-frame clones and lacks some. The sample gives around 340,000 clones, about 19% of which show up once; around 0.045% is in the top ten. Sequenced input: naive CD4+ T cells from blood. The receptors here all came from a young woman in good health. Both conserved end residues are part of each CDR3. D genes are given only for firm matches. Clone sizes are given selectively: once, few, many, or a class where the clone is expanded.

d_call	j_call	clone_size	v_call	cdr3_aa	cdr3_nt
TRBD1	TRBJ1-2	few	TRBV4-2	CASSQGQGLRYGYTF	TGTGCCAGCAGCCAAGGACAGGGACTGCGCTATGGCTACACCTTC
.	TRBJ2-3	.	TRBV5-4	CASSDGQSTDTQYF	TGTGCCAGCAGCGACGGACAGAGCACAGATACGCAGTATTTT
.	TRBJ1-3	few	TRBV18	CASSVDSSRNTIYF	TGTGCCAGCTCAGTGGACAGCTCGCGAAACACCATATATTTT
.	TRBJ1-1	.	TRBV6-5	CASRNGGGTEAFF	TGTGCCAGCAGGAACGGGGGGGGCACTGAAGCTTTCTTT
TRBD2	TRBJ2-7	.	TRBV29-1	CSVTSGGSRYEQYF	TGCAGCGTGACTAGCGGGGGGTCGAGGTACGAGCAGTACTTC
.	TRBJ2-2	.	TRBV6-5	CASSYSRRTGELFF	TGTGCCAGCAGTTACTCGAGGCGGACCGGGGAGCTGTTTTTT
TRBD1	TRBJ2-5	.	TRBV7-2	CASSWVGDRDETQYF	TGTGCCAGCAGCTGGGTGGGGGACAGGGATGAGACCCAGTACTTC
.	TRBJ2-3	.	TRBV30	CAWSLGVADTQYF	TGTGCCTGGAGTCTCGGGGTTGCCGATACGCAGTATTTT
.	TRBJ2-1	few	TRBV28	CASSPRDFSEEQFF	TGTGCCAGCAGTCCCCGGGACTTCTCTGAGGAGCAGTTCTTC
.	TRBJ2-3	.	TRBV6-5	CASSYSRQVTDTQYF	TGTGCCAGCAGTTACTCCCGGCAGGTCACAGATACGCAGTATTTT
.	TRBJ2-7	few	TRBV29-1	CSASWGPYEQYF	TGCAGCGCCTCATGGGGGCCCTACGAGCAGTACTTC
.	TRBJ1-5	.	TRBV19	CASSIDRGGPQHF	TGTGCCAGTAGTATAGATCGTGGGGGCCCCCAGCATTTT
TRBD2	TRBJ2-1	.	TRBV2	CASSSLADLQFF	TGTGCCAGCAGTTCACTAGCGGACCTGCAGTTCTTC
.	TRBJ2-2	few	TRBV7-2	CASSHRDSGELFF	TGTGCCAGCAGCCATCGAGACAGCGGGGAGCTGTTTTTT
TRBD2	TRBJ2-3	.	TRBV4-2	CASSQEAASGVTDTQYF	TGTGCCAGCAGCCAAGAAGCGGCTAGCGGGGTCACAGATACGCAGTATTTT
TRBD2	TRBJ2-3	.	TRBV29-1	CSTSGGTSTDTQYF	TGCAGCACTAGCGGGGGGACCAGCACAGATACGCAGTATTTT
.	TRBJ2-7	few	TRBV29-1	CSVTGTPYEQYF	TGCAGCGTTACGGGGACTCCCTACGAGCAGTACTTC
TRBD2	TRBJ2-7	.	TRBV7-9	CASSFPPSGRTYEQYF	TGTGCCAGCAGCTTTCCCCCCAGCGGGAGGACGTACGAGCAGTACTTC
.	TRBJ2-7	.	TRBV4-1	CASSLRESTYEQYF	TGCGCCAGCAGCCTTCGTGAGTCTACCTACGAGCAGTACTTC
.	TRBJ2-7	.	TRBV7-2	CAGGGTGPYEQYF	TGTGCCGGCGGCGGGACGGGCCCCTACGAGCAGTACTTC
.	TRBJ1-1	few	TRBV6-5	CASSRLMNTEAFF	TGTGCCAGCAGCCGACTAATGAACACTGAAGCTTTCTTT
.	TRBJ2-5	.	TRBV14	CASSQDHWYPGETQYF	TGTGCCAGCAGCCAAGATCATTGGTACCCCGGGGAGACCCAGTACTTC
.	TRBJ1-1	few	TRBV30	CAWTPVDTEAFF	TGTGCCTGGACTCCGGTGGACACTGAAGCTTTCTTT
TRBD1	TRBJ1-2	few	TRBV4-3	CASSQDGRGVSTF	TGCGCCAGCAGCCAAGATGGCAGGGGGGTCTCCACCTTC